These 21 T cell receptor beta chains were sequenced from one sample in a study of T cell responses to AZD1222 COVID-19 vaccine. The assay was immunoSEQ multiplex PCR, and TCRdb's table has in-frame clones only and misses some. The sample lists 92,000 or so clones, 85% to 90% occurring once. The starting material was peripheral blood, obtained on day 0 of AZD1222 vaccination. Receptor source: an adult in good health.

The V gene is TRBV7-3, the J gene TRBJ2-4; D might be TRBD2 (6 bases). With 6 bases removed from V and 0 bases from J, the gap between germline ends came to 15 bases. The CDR3 totals 16 residues. Germline loops: CDR1 SGHTA, CDR2 FQGTGA. The CDR3 region has the DNA TGTGCCAGCAGAGTTATGGGGGGACTAGCCAAAAACATTCAGTACTTC. Encoded protein: CASRVMGGLAKNIQYF. The variable domain in full, with the rest retrieved from reference TRBV7-3 and TRBJ2-4, is GAGVSQTPSNKVTEKGKYVELRCDPISGHTALYWYRQSLGQGPEFLIYFQGTGAADDSGLPNDRFFAVRPEGSVSTLKIQRTERGDSAVYLCASRVMGGLAKNIQYFGAGTRLSVL.

The chain combines TRBV6-1 with TRBJ1-4; D may be TRBD1 (6 bases). The CDR3 has 18 amino acids. Trimming took off 2 bases at V and 0 bases at J, with 16 bases between the two ends. Germline V gene sequence: CDR1 MNHNS, CDR2 SASEGT. This CDR3 is CASSESLGGRPTNEKLFF. The CDR3 DNA follows: TGTGCCAGCAGTGAATCATTGGGGGGGCGGCCAACTAATGAAAAACTGTTTTTT.

This clone came up once. V gene TRBV2 combines with J gene TRBJ1-5, with D maybe TRBD1 (5 bases). This CDR3 has 13 amino acids. Germline V CDR1 and CDR2: SNHLY, FYNNEI. Trimming cost V 8 bases and J 7 bases, with 15 bases left between them. Here the CDR3 DNA reads TGTGCCAGCGATCGTGGAGGGGACCAGCCCCAGCATTTT. Translating it yields CASDRGGDQPQHF.

The chain is built from TRBV13 and TRBJ2-4; TRBD1 matches at 10 bases. The CDR3 is made up of 14 amino acids. The V and J ends lost 5 bases and 7 bases, in that order; junction bases with no gene match: 5. Germline V gives CDR1 PRHDT, CDR2 FYEKMQ (reference sequence). The CDR3 bases are TGTGCCAGCAGCCCCGGGACAGGGGCGAACATTCAGTACTTC. Protein product: CASSPGTGANIQYF.

The rearrangement links TRBV7-6 to TRBJ2-2; D is possibly TRBD2 (5 bases). Germline V CDR1 and CDR2: SGHVS, FNYEAQ. Trimming cost V 0 bases and J 0 bases, with 8 bases left between them. There are 16 residues in the CDR3. CDR3 nucleotides: TGTGCCAGCAGCTTAGCGGGCGGGCCGAACACCGGGGAGCTGTTTTTT. This sequence encodes CASSLAGGPNTGELFF.

The V gene is TRBV7-3, the J gene TRBJ2-5, with TRBD2 matching over 15 bases. In germline, CDR1 is SGHTA, CDR2 FQGTGA. The J segment lost 5 bases and the V segment lost 5 bases, leaving 3 bases of the junction unmatched. The CDR3 consists of 15 residues. The CDR3 spells CASSLGLAGGETQYF. The CDR3 coding sequence is TGTGCCAGCAGCCTAGGACTAGCGGGAGGGGAGACCCAGTACTTC.

This clone was observed once. V usage is TRBV6-1 and J usage is TRBJ2-7, with 11 bases fitting TRBD2. There are 16 residues in the CDR3. Germline CDR1 and CDR2: MNHNS and SASEGT. V lost 0 bases and J lost 0; bases outside the gene matches: 1. The CDR3 spells CASSEAGTSGSYEQYF. The CDR3 nucleotides are TGTGCCAGCAGTGAAGCTGGGACTAGCGGCTCCTACGAGCAGTACTTC.

The rearrangement uses TRBV7-2 and TRBJ1-2; 7 nucleotides line up with TRBD1. The V gene end was trimmed by 5 bases and the J gene end by 8 bases; junction bases not matched to a gene: 8. The germline gives CDR1 SGHTA, CDR2 FQGNSA. The CDR3 length is 13 residues. The CDR3 spells CASSPWDREGYTF. The CDR3 coding sequence is TGTGCCAGCAGCCCATGGGACAGAGAAGGCTACACCTTC. The full variable domain, its missing parts supplied by reference TRBV7-2 and TRBJ1-2, is GAGVSQSPSNKVTEKGKDVELRCDPISGHTALYWYRQSLGQGLEFLIYFQGNSAPDKSGLPSDRFSAERTGGSVSTLTIQRTQQEDSAVYLCASSPWDREGYTFGSGTRLTVV.

The V gene is TRBV24-1, the J gene TRBJ1-1; D gene uncertain. The CDR3 consists of 14 residues. V lost 5 bases and J 0 bases, leaving 9 bases between the germline ends. CDR1 is KGHDR, CDR2 SFDVKD, per germline. The CDR3 DNA sequence: TGTGCCACCAGTGGCCGCGGCGTGAACACTGAAGCTTTCTTT. It codes for CATSGRGVNTEAFF.

This rearrangement joins TRBV28 to TRBJ1-2; TRBD1 is a possible D gene (5 bases). V shed 2 bases and J shed 7 bases, with 20 bases lying between them. CDR1 and CDR2 from the germline V gene are MDHEN and SYDVKM. This CDR3 comprises 16 residues. CDR3 region: CASSLNPPGPGLGYTF. DNA of the CDR3: TGTGCCAGCAGTTTAAATCCCCCGGGACCGGGACTTGGCTACACCTTC.

The genes are TRBV9 and TRBJ1-5; D is possibly TRBD1 (5 bases). The CDR3 has 13 amino acids. The germline V gene has CDR1 SGDLS and CDR2 YYNGEE. Trimming took 8 bases from V and 5 from J, leaving 14 bases between them. CDR3 loop: CARLSGGDQPQHF. Here the CDR3 DNA reads TGTGCCAGGCTCTCGGGGGGTGATCAGCCCCAGCATTTT.

The rearrangement links TRBV3-1 (or the pseudogene TRBV3-2) to TRBJ2-1; D may be TRBD1 or TRBD2 (5 bases each). CDR1 LGHDT and CDR2 YNNKEL come from the germline V gene (reference sequence). V lost 0 bases and J lost 5, with 17 bases in between. The CDR3 contains 17 residues. The CDR3 DNA reads TGTGCCAGCAGCCAAGATTGGGGGACCACCGGCCACAATGAGCAGTTCTTC. This translates into CASSQDWGTTGHNEQFF.

The gene calls are TRBV12-3 or TRBV12-4 and TRBJ2-3; a weak D match, TRBD1 (5 bases). CDR3 size: 12 residues. V was cut by 8 bases and J by 7 bases, with 13 bases left in between. CDR3 in amino acids: CASGRWGNTQYF. CDR3 DNA: TGTGCCAGCGGTAGGTGGGGCAATACGCAGTATTTT.

The rearrangement links TRBV3-1 (or the pseudogene TRBV3-2) to TRBJ2-2; D not certain. Germline lookup yields CDR1 LGHDT and CDR2 YNNKEL (reference sequence). The CDR3 runs to 13 residues. With 8 bases removed from V and 6 bases from J, the gap between germline ends came to 13 bases. The CDR3 DNA reads TGTGCCAGCCGACGAGGTATCCCCGGGGAGCTGTTTTTT. Protein product: CASRRGIPGELFF.

V and J are TRBV15 and TRBJ2-1, with D perhaps matching TRBD1 or TRBD2 (5 bases each). The V and J ends lost 1 base and 6 bases respectively, with 16 bases between them. Germline-derived CDR1 and CDR2 are LNHNV and YYDKDF (reference sequence). The length of the CDR3 is 16 residues. CDR3 DNA sequence: TGTGCCACCAGCAGAGCCCCGGGACCCCGGGCCAATGAGCAGTTCTTC. It translates to CATSRAPGPRANEQFF. Full variable domain (remainder filled in from reference TRBV15 and TRBJ2-1): DAMVIQNPRYQVTQFGKPVTLSCSQTLNHNVMYWYQQKSSQAPKLLFHYYDKDFNNEADTPDNFQSRRPNTSFCFLDIRSPGLGDTAMYLCATSRAPGPRANEQFFGPGTRLTVL.

The rearrangement links TRBV11-3 to TRBJ2-1, with TRBD2 matching 7 bases. Looked up from germline, CDR1 is SGHNT and CDR2 is YENEEA. This CDR3 is 17 amino acids long. V was pared by 1 base and J by 7 bases, with 13 bases of the junction left unmatched. CDR3 residues: CASSLGGGSGTVNEQFF. In DNA form, the CDR3 reads TGTGCCAGCAGCTTAGGTGGGGGAAGCGGGACCGTAAATGAGCAGTTCTTC.

The V and J genes are TRBV30 and TRBJ2-7; 8 bases line up with TRBD1. Trimming took 2 bases from V and 2 from J; bases not matched to a gene: 2. The CDR3 consists of 13 residues. Germline V gives CDR1 GTSNPN, CDR2 SVGIG (reference sequence). CDR3 residues: CAWSRGQAYEQYF. The DNA for the CDR3 is TGTGCCTGGAGTCGGGGACAGGCCTACGAGCAGTACTTC.

The chain uses TRBV5-6 and TRBJ2-3; possibly TRBD2 for D (6 bases). CDR1 and CDR2 (germline): SGHDT, YYEEEE. This CDR3 comprises 15 residues. Trimming shortened V by 0 bases and J by 2 bases, and 10 bases separated the two germline ends. DNA for the CDR3: TGTGCCAGCAGCTTGGCGGGGGAGTACACAGATACGCAGTATTTT. Its translation is CASSLAGEYTDTQYF.

The chain joins TRBV6-2 or TRBV6-3 to TRBJ2-7; the match to TRBD2 covers 12 bases. V shed 5 bases, J shed 2 bases, and the junction held 7 bases outside the gene matches. Per the germline V gene, CDR1 is MNHEY and CDR2 is SVGEGT. The CDR3 contains 16 residues. The CDR3, as DNA: TGTGCCAGCAGTCAACATTCTAGCGGGAGGGCCTACGAGCAGTACTTC. Amino acid sequence: CASSQHSSGRAYEQYF.

This chain joins TRBV9 and TRBJ2-7; D ambiguous. V lost 0 bases, J lost 3 bases, and 7 bases lay in between. Germline-derived CDR1 and CDR2 are SGDLS and YYNGEE. The CDR3 is made up of 13 amino acids. The chain's CDR3 is CASSVAASYEQYF. The CDR3 DNA sequence: TGTGCCAGCAGCGTAGCGGCCAGCTACGAGCAGTACTTC.

The genes are TRBV28 and TRBJ2-1, with 10 bases fitting TRBD2. The V and J ends lost 8 bases and 4 bases, in that order; junction bases with no gene match: 11. Per the germline V gene, CDR1 is MDHEN and CDR2 is SYDVKM. The CDR3 is made up of 16 amino acids. The CDR3 loop reads CASPASGSGEYNEQFF. In DNA form, the CDR3 reads TGTGCCAGCCCAGCTAGCGGGAGCGGGGAGTACAATGAGCAGTTCTTC.